These T cell receptor beta chains were read from a single sample in a study of Ad26.COV2.S vaccination and SARS-CoV-2 variants. Profiling relied on immunoSEQ multiplex PCR, and the TCRdb table lists in-frame clones only, not all of them. Of a few hundred thousand clones listed, around 88% were seen once; the top ten hold roughly 3%. The sample here was peripheral blood, taken in a trial of Ad26.COV2.S vaccine versus placebo. Receptors were obtained from a person between 18 and 65 years old who received the Ad26.COV2.S COVID-19 vaccine or a placebo. CDR3s include the opening cysteine and the closing phenylalanine or tryptophan. Each record gives: D gene, V gene, clone size, J gene, CDR3 DNA, CDR3 protein. The D gene is left open where the match is weak. Not all rows give a size; the values are once, few, many and, for expanded clones, a class.

TRBD2	TRBV11-2	.	TRBJ2-5	TGTGCCAGCAGCTTAGGCCCTAGCGGGAGGCTAGAGACCCAGTACTTC	CASSLGPSGRLETQYF
.	TRBV7-9	once	TRBJ1-4	TGTGCCAGCAGCTCCCGTGGGCTTAATGAAAAACTGTTTTTT	CASSSRGLNEKLFF
.	TRBV11-2	.	TRBJ2-6	TGTGCCAGCAGCGGTATAAGCTCTGGGGCCAACGTCCTGACTTTC	CASSGISSGANVLTF
TRBD1	TRBV7-9	.	TRBJ1-3	TGTGCCAGCAGCAGACAGGGTACTGGAAACACCATATATTTT	CASSRQGTGNTIYF
.	TRBV5-1	.	TRBJ2-2	TGCGCCAGCAGCGTCGCGATAACGAACACCGGGGAGCTGTTTTTT	CASSVAITNTGELFF
.	TRBV3-1/TRBV3-2	.	TRBJ1-1	TGTGCCAGCAGCCAAGTAGGTTGCGGGGGAACGGGCGGCACTGAAGCTTTCTTT	CASSQVGCGGTGGTEAFF
.	TRBV6-1	.	TRBJ1-5	TGTGCCAGCAGTGAAGCAGACATGGGGGGTCAGCCCCAGCATTTT	CASSEADMGGQPQHF
.	TRBV9	.	TRBJ2-5	TGTGCCAGCAGCGTAGATCTGGGGGGCCGGGAGACCCAGTACTTC	CASSVDLGGRETQYF
.	TRBV9	.	TRBJ2-5	TGTGCCAGCAGCGTAAATCCCGCGGGCCTACAAGAGACCCAGTACTTC	CASSVNPAGLQETQYF
.	TRBV7-8	.	TRBJ2-5	TGTGCCAGCAGCCGAGTAGGGGTCTCCGGCGAGACCCAGTACTTC	CASSRVGVSGETQYF
.	TRBV3-1/TRBV3-2	once	TRBJ1-6	TGTGCCAGCAGCCAAGCGGGGGTCTCACCCCTCCACTTT	CASSQAGVSPLHF
.	TRBV5-4	few	TRBJ2-5	TGTGCCAGCAGCTTAAACGCAGAGACCCAGTACTTC	CASSLNAETQYF
.	TRBV6-2/TRBV6-3	.	TRBJ1-1	TGTGCCAGCAGTACACCTGATTACGGGAAGGCCGCCTTGAACACTGAAGCTTTCTTT	CASSTPDYGKAALNTEAFF
.	TRBV6-1	.	TRBJ1-2	TGTGCCAGCAGTGATAAGCAGGGGCTGGGCGGCTACACCTTC	CASSDKQGLGGYTF
.	TRBV12-1	many	TRBJ1-5	TGTGCCAGCAGCTTTGTCTGGCCGTGGCCCCAGCATTTT	CASSFVWPWPQHF
.	TRBV6-2/TRBV6-3	once	TRBJ1-6	TGTGCCAGCAGTTACTCGACCGGGGGCGGCTCCTATAATTCACCCCTCCACTTT	CASSYSTGGGSYNSPLHF
.	TRBV20-1	.	TRBJ1-5	TGCAGTGCTAGTCCAGGGGTAGGTCAGCCCCAGCATTTT	CSASPGVGQPQHF
.	TRBV4-2	once	TRBJ2-5	TGTGCCAGCAGCTCTAAAAAAGGTCGAGCGCACCAAGAGACCCAGTACTTC	CASSSKKGRAHQETQYF
.	TRBV6-5	few	TRBJ1-5	TGTGCCAGCAGTTACTCGAGAGGGAATCAGCCCCAGCATTTT	CASSYSRGNQPQHF
.	TRBV15	once	TRBJ2-5	TGTGCCACCAGAGCTAGTGACTTCATCCAAGAGACCCAGTACTTC	CATRASDFIQETQYF
.	TRBV6-2/TRBV6-3	.	TRBJ1-2	TGTGCCAGCAGTTATCGGGCCTCCTCAAACTATGGCTACACCTTC	CASSYRASSNYGYTF
.	TRBV6-5	.	TRBJ1-5	TGTGCCAGCGTACGAACTCAGGAAGATCAGCCCCAGCATTTT	CASVRTQEDQPQHF
TRBD1	TRBV3-1/TRBV3-2	.	TRBJ1-4	TGTGCCAGCAGCCCCGGGACAGGGACGGGTGATGAAAAACTGTTTTTT	CASSPGTGTGDEKLFF
.	TRBV18	.	TRBJ2-5	TGTGCCAGCTCACCACTACAGGGAGGGGAGACCCAGTACTTC	CASSPLQGGETQYF
.	TRBV27	few	TRBJ1-1	TGTGCCAGCAGTTTTATGACTGGCACTGAAGCTTTCTTT	CASSFMTGTEAFF
TRBD1	TRBV6-2/TRBV6-3	many	TRBJ2-1	TGTGCCAGCAGTCTGGGACAGGGTCCCTTCAATGAGCAGTTCTTC	CASSLGQGPFNEQFF
.	TRBV27	.	TRBJ1-5	TGTGCCAGCAGTTTAAACCATCGGAATCCCCTGCATTTT	CASSLNHRNPLHF
TRBD1	TRBV24-1	.	TRBJ2-1	TGTGCCACCTCTATAACCGGGACAGGGTACTACAATGAGCAGTTCTTC	CATSITGTGYYNEQFF
.	TRBV24-1	.	TRBJ2-2	TGTGCCACCAGTGATGAGAGACCAGAATTAAACACCGGGGAGCTGTTTTTT	CATSDERPELNTGELFF